This T cell receptor (beta chain) derives from a study of T cells in Graves' hyperthyroidism and ophthalmopathy. Criteria for exclusion of patients were uncontrolled infection, other autoimmune disease, pregnancy or lactation. RNA transcripts gave rise to amplified TCR beta CDR3 regions. The HTBI set primed first-round TCR CDR3 RT-PCR. TCRdb re-called the multiplex PCR reads through MiXCR, storing one row per CDR3 protein. The sample lists some 370,000 distinct CDR3 sequences, about 18% seen once, with roughly 35% in the top ten. The germline gives CDR1 SGHDT, CDR2 YYEEEE. The length of the CDR3 is 14 residues. The junction had 5 bases not matched to a gene; V was cut back by 2 bases and J by 5 bases.

This clonotype originated in a woman between 25 and 40 years old with Graves' hyperthyroidism that later progressed to Graves' ophthalmopathy. Sequences were obtained from blood. The V gene is TRBV5-6, the J gene TRBJ2-5; 8 nucleotides line up with TRBD2. CDR3 DNA: TGTGCCAGCAGCTTTGGAGCGGGAGCTGAGACCCAGTACTTC. It encodes CASSFGAGAETQYF.